This T cell receptor (beta chain) was identified in a study of T-cell memory formation after mild COVID-19. Constant-segment-primed 5'RACE gave TCR alpha and TCR beta cDNA libraries with sample barcodes and UMIs. TCRdb re-called the 5' RACE reads through MiXCR, storing one row per CDR3 protein. The sample has roughly 400,000 distinct CDR3 sequences; roughly 18% are singletons. Trimming removed 4 bases from V and 3 bases from J, with 23 bases in between. Germline CDR1 SEHNR, CDR2 FQNEAQ (reference sequence). The CDR3 is made up of 18 amino acids. This clonotype has more than one count but fewer than ten. The antigen is unknown. Regarding the study as a whole: The pre-infection memory compartment contained some responding clones, suggesting cross-reactive memory joined.

The source of this sequence is a man between 18 and 35 years old who had mild COVID-19 (a few samples of this study predate the infection). Cell type and time point are not known. Sequencing was performed on PBMCs or a T cell subset sorted from them (not recorded which). This rearrangement joins TRBV7-9 to TRBJ2-3; tentatively, D is TRBD1 or TRBD2 (6 bases each). The CDR3 DNA follows: TGTGCCAGCAGCTCTACAACTGGGGGGCGGGTCGGGACAGATACGCAGTATTTT. Translating gives CASSSTTGGRVGTDTQYF.